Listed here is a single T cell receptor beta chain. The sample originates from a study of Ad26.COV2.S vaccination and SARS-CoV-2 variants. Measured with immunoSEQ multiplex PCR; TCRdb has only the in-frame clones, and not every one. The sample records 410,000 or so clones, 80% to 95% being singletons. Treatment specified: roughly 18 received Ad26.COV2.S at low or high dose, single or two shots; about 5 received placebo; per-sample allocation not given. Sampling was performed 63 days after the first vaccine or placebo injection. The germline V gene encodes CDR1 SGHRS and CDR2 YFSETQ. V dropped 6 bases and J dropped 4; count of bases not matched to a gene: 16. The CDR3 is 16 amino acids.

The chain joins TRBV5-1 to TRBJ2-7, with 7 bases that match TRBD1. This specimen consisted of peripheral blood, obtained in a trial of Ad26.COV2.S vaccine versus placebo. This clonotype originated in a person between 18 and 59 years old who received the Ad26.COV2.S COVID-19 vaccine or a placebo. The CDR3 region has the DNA TGCGCCAGCACCGCCGCCCTACAGGGGAAGTCGTACGAGCAGTACTTC. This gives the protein CASTAALQGKSYEQYF.